This T cell receptor (beta chain) appears in the sequencing data of a study of CD8+ T cells in alopecia areata. In the study overall: Each recipient was a roughly 7-11-week-old female C3H/HeJ mouse given skin from a roughly 6-12-month-old C3H/HeJ donor with spontaneous alopecia. General study points: Normal skin contains resident alphabeta T cells, and these are also sequenced in scalp samples. Possibly because of HLA-related factors, TCR sharing was less clear across patients than in mice. Relative to normal scalp, lesional scalp, especially alopecia totalis/universalis, showed higher clonality.

Sequencing templates came from extracted RNA that was reverse transcribed into cDNA. The data were produced by immunoSEQ multiplex PCR, yet TCRdb's version contains in-frame clones alone and is incomplete. The data show around 300,000 clones, with none appearing a single time. Cells that came from pooled cutaneous lymph nodes were sorted using CD4, CD8alpha, NKG2D, NKG2ACE and other markers. For this clone: Its antigen is currently unknown. Gene names are the mouse ones. The sequence runs out 4 residues before the end of the CDR3; the remainder is reconstructed from the germline J gene.

The CDR3 spans 15 residues. CDR1 and CDR2 from the germline V gene are NSQYPW and LRSPGD (reference sequence). The sample consisted of CD4+ T cells sorted from a lymph node. This chain connects TRBV1 to TRBJ2-7, with 9 positions matching TRBD1. The clonotype comes from a C3H/HeJ mouse with alopecia areata. The mice in this strain carry MHC haplotype H2-k. Incomplete CDR3 DNA: TGCACCTGCAGTGCAGATGGGACAGGGAGGTAT. As protein: CTCSADGTGRY. The full CDR3 protein reads CTCSADGTGRYEQYF.